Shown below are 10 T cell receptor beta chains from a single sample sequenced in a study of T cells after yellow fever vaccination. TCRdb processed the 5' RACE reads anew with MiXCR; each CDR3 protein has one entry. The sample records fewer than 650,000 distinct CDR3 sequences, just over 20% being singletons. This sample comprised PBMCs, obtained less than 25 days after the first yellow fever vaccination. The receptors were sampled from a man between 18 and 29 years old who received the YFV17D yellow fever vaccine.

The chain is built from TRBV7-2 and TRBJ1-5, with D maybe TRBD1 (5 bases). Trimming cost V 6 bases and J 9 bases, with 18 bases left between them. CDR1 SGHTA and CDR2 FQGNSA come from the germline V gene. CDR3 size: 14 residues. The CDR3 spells CASSPNGGYPPQHF. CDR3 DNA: TGTGCCAGCAGTCCAAATGGGGGGTATCCGCCCCAGCATTTT.

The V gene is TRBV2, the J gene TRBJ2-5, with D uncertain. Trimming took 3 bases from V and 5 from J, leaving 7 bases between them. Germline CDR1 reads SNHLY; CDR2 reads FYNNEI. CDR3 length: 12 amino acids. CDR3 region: CASSDRWETQYF. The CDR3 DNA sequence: TGTGCCAGCAGTGACCGTTGGGAGACCCAGTACTTC.

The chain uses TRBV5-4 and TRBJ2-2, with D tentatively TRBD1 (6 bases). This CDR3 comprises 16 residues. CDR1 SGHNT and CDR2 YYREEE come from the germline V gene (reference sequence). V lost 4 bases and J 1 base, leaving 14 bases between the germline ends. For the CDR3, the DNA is TGTGCCAGCAGCCCGGTGGGGGCTCTGAACACCGGGGAGCTGTTTTTT. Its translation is CASSPVGALNTGELFF.

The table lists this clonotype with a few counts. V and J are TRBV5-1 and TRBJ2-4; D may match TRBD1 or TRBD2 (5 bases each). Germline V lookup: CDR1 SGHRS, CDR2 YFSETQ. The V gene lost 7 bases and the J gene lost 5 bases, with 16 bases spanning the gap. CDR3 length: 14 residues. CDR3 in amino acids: CASPTGLEENIQYF. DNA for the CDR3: TGCGCCAGCCCAACAGGCTTGGAGGAAAACATTCAGTACTTC.

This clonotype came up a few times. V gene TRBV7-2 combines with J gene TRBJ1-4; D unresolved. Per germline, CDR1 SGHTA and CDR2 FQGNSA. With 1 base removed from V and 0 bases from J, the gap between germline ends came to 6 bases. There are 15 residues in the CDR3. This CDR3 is CASSLERATNEKLFF. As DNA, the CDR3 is TGTGCCAGCAGCTTAGAGCGGGCAACTAATGAAAAACTGTTTTTT.

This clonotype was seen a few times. DNA of the CDR3: TGTGCCAGCAGGGCTAGCGGGGGAGAAAATGAGCAGTTCTTC. It is translated as CASRASGGENEQFF. This rearrangement joins TRBV7-9 to TRBJ2-1; TRBD2 matches 10 bases. The V segment lost 6 bases and the J segment 7 bases; nucleotides outside the gene matches: 6. This CDR3 is 14 amino acids long. The V gene's germline CDR1 is SEHNR and CDR2 FQNEAQ (reference sequence).

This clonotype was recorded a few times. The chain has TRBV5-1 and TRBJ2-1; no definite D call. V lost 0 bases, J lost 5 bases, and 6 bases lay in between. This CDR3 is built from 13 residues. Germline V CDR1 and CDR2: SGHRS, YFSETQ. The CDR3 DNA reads TGCGCCAGCAGCTTGGTGCTCCACAATGAGCAGTTCTTC. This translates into CASSLVLHNEQFF.

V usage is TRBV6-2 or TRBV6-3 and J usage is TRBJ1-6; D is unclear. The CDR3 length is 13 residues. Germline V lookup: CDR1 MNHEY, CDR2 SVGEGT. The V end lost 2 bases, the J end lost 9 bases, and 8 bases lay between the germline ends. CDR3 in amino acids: CASSYGGGSPLHF. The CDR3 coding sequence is TGTGCCAGCAGTTACGGAGGAGGTTCACCCCTCCACTTT.

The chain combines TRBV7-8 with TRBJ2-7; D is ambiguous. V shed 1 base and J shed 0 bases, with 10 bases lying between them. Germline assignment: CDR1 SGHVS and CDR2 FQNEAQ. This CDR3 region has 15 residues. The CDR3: CASSLDSQLSYEQYF. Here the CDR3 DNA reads TGTGCCAGCAGCTTAGATTCACAGCTCTCCTACGAGCAGTACTTC.

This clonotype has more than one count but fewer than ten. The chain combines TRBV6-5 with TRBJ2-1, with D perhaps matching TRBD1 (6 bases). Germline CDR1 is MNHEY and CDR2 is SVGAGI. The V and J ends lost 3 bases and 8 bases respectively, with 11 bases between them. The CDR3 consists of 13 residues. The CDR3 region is CASSYWGPDEQFF. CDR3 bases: TGTGCCAGCAGTTATTGGGGGCCCGATGAGCAGTTCTTC.